The 10 T cell receptor beta chains given below trace back to one sample, sequenced in a study of control samples from healthy donors and cancer patients. The assay was immunoSEQ multiplex PCR, and TCRdb's table has in-frame clones only and misses some. The sample has about 22,000 clones; around 83% are singletons. Sequenced input: PBMCs. The source is a man in his sixties with head and neck cancer.

The chain carries TRBV11-2 and TRBJ1-1; TRBD1 is a possible D gene (6 bases). The CDR3 covers 16 residues. The germline gives CDR1 SGHAT, CDR2 FQNNGV. Trimming removed 1 base from V and 9 bases from J, with 21 bases in between. In nucleotides, the CDR3 is TGTGCCAGCAGCTTAGTCCTGAGGGGGGCTGAAGTGAAAGCTTTCTTT. This encodes CASSLVLRGAEVKAFF.

V usage is TRBV7-2 and J usage is TRBJ2-5; D call uncertain. Per germline, CDR1 SGHTA and CDR2 FQGNSA. V was shortened by 4 bases and J by 5 bases, with 11 bases between the two germline ends. The CDR3 has 13 residues. CDR3 sequence reads: CASSWSQGETQYF. The CDR3 DNA sequence: TGTGCCAGCAGCTGGTCACAAGGGGAGACCCAGTACTTC.

The chain uses TRBV21-1 and TRBJ2-7; the table names TRBD1, a call not compared with the DNA. TRBV21-1 corresponds to a pseudogene. CDR3 length equals 16 residues. CDR3 bases: TGTGCCAGCAGGAACCACCTACAGGGCCCGGTTCCCGAGCAGTACTTC. Translation gives CASRNHLQGPVPEQYF.

CDR3 bases: TGCAGTGCTAGTGTCTGGGCGGGAGGGCCTAGTTATGAGCAGTTCTTC. Its translation: CSASVWAGGPSYEQFF. V gene TRBV20-1 combines with J gene TRBJ2-1; 9 positions agree with TRBD2. This CDR3 is built from 16 residues. CDR1 and CDR2 from the germline V gene are DFQATT and SNEGSKA (reference sequence). With V trimmed by 3 bases and J by 8 bases, 14 bases remained unmatched.

This clone was recorded a few times. The chain couples TRBV19 to TRBJ1-1, with 9 bases lining up with TRBD1. Germline V gene sequence: CDR1 LNHDA, CDR2 SQIVND (reference sequence). After removal of 8 bases from V and 4 bases from J, the junction contained 5 bases not matched to a gene. CDR3 size: 13 residues. CDR3 loop: CASPQGAGTEAFF. The CDR3 DNA sequence: TGTGCCAGTCCACAGGGGGCGGGCACTGAAGCTTTCTTT. Full variable domain (missing parts from reference TRBV19 and TRBJ1-1): DGGITQSPKYLFRKEGQNVTLSCEQNLNHDAMYWYRQDPGQGLRLIYYSQIVNDFQKGDIAEGYSVSREKKESFPLTVTSAQKNPTAFYLCASPQGAGTEAFFGQGTRLTVV.

CDR3 DNA sequence: TGTGCCAGCAGCTGGCTGGGGGAGGTTGGTAATGAGCAGTTCTTC. Protein product: CASSWLGEVGNEQFF. V usage is TRBV5-8 and J usage is TRBJ2-1; perhaps TRBD2 as D (6 bases). Germline V gives CDR1 SGHTS, CDR2 YDEGEE. The CDR3 loop spans 15 amino acids. Trimming pared 3 bases from V and 7 bases from J, leaving 17 bases between.

This clone was seen a few times. The gene calls are TRBV19 and TRBJ2-7; TRBD2 matches 11 bases. The germline gives CDR1 LNHDA, CDR2 SQIVND (reference sequence). The CDR3 length is 14 residues. Trimming at V came to 10 bases and at J to 2 bases, leaving 7 bases not matched to a gene. As DNA, the CDR3 is TGTGCCACTAAGACTAGCGGGACCGCCTACGAGCAGTACTTC. Protein product: CATKTSGTAYEQYF.

The V and J genes are TRBV3-1 (or the pseudogene TRBV3-2) and TRBJ1-1; no definite D call. The CDR3 has 13 amino acids. Germline V CDR1 and CDR2: LGHDT, YNNKEL (reference sequence). With 3 bases removed from V and 5 bases from J, the gap between germline ends came to 10 bases. DNA of the CDR3: TGTGCCAGCAGCCAGGGCAAGGCGACTGAAGCTTTCTTT. Translation: CASSQGKATEAFF.

This clone showed up just a few times. The chain uses TRBV21-1 and TRBJ1-1; TRBD1 is the table's D call, not checked against the DNA. TRBV21-1 is shown as a pseudogene. The CDR3 covers 16 residues. The CDR3 DNA sequence: TGTGCCAGCAGCCAATCACTCACAGGGGAAGTAGCTGAAGCTTTCTTT. This translates into CASSQSLTGEVAEAFF.

The chain has TRBV27 and TRBJ2-7, with 10 bases fitting TRBD1. This CDR3 is built from 14 residues. J lost 2 bases, V lost 5 bases, and 3 bases had no gene match. Germline CDR1 is MNHEY and CDR2 is SMNVEV (reference sequence). CDR3 DNA sequence: TGTGCCAGCAGTGCCGGGACAGGGGCCTACGAGCAGTACTTC. Its translation is CASSAGTGAYEQYF.